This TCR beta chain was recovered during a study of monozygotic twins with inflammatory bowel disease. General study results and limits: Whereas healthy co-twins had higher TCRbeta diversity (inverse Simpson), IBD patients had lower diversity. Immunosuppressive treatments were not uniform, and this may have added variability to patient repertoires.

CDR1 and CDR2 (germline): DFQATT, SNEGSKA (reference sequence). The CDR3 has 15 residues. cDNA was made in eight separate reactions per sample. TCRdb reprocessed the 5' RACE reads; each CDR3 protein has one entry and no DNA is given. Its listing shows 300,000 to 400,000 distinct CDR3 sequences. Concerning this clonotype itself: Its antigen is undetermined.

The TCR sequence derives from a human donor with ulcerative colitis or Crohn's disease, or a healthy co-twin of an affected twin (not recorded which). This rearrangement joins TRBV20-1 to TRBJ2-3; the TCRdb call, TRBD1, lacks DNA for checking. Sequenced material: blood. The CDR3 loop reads CSARLGQTSTDTQYF.